This T cell receptor (beta chain) was obtained from a study of blood T cell repertoires in COVID-19 (dated by TCRdb to 2020 to 2021). Turning to the overall study: Collaborator samples came from the United States, Italy and Spain and covered acute and convalescent phases of COVID-19. A de-identified subject ID, COVID-19 status, age in years and sex were almost always included in the sample metadata. Subjects who had been exposed to COVID-19, were actively infected with it, or had recovered from it provided the deeply sampled blood TCRbeta repertoires that made up the dataset. Where available, HLA class I and class II types were obtained from metadata supplied by the sample provider rather than from assay-based typing. The prospective study material was composed of cDNA or gDNA derived from T cells, B-cell-depleted T cells, or PBMCs. Samples came from the ongoing ImmuneRACE study (first 160 participants) plus 1,254 subjects from 6 global collaborators. The repertoires were made available in a free public database intended to serve as a resource for research on the immune response to SARS-CoV-2.

On this clone: Its recognized antigen is unknown. No quality values exist for individual bases; no much larger clone is one base distant.

The paper as a whole reports these results and caveats: How much clinical and demographic metadata was included differed by source and by participant, and the metadata was provided uncurated.

TCRbeta CDR3 regions were amplified from genomic DNA using the immunoSEQ Assay, a bias-controlled multiplex PCR. The published analysis was carried out like this. The number of nucleated cells in each sample was estimated by amplification of reference gene primers within the assay. Sequence reads were collapsed and filtered to measure the absolute abundance of every unique TCRbeta CDR3 rearrangement. For each sample, productive Simpson clonality was calculated as the square root of Simpson's diversity index over productive rearrangements. TCRdb retrieved this table from immuneACCESS and kept in-frame rearrangements only. Not all clones are present; in checked studies, unresolved V genes account for under half, and no reason is known for the remainder. The V and J calls and clone size come from that table; D and trimming were worked out from the DNA. The sample table shows 95,000 to 120,000 clones, and over 70% are seen once. The ten largest make up approximately 1.5% of the sample.

CDR1 and CDR2, per the germline V gene (reference sequence), are WNHNN and SYGVQD. For this chain, trimming is 6 bases at the V end and 9 bases at the J end, and the number of junction bases without a gene match is 8. The CDR3 covers 13 residues, taking in both the cysteine and the phenylalanine. The entry retains the CDR3 DNA only, 39 bases that are in frame from base 1. Collaborating institutions collected whole blood in K2EDTA tubes following their own protocols. Collaborator samples were shipped for TCRbeta analysis as frozen whole blood, isolated PBMCs, or DNA extracted from either sample type.

This receptor was obtained from a man aged 50-59 years with acute or convalescent COVID-19. The sample consisted of peripheral blood. Rearrangement joined TRBV10-1 to TRBJ2-1; TRBD2 matches 7 bases in the middle. The CDR3 protein: CASSLGGRGEQFF. The sequenced DNA is TGCGCCAGCAGCTTAGGAGGGAGGGGTGAGCAGTTCTTC.